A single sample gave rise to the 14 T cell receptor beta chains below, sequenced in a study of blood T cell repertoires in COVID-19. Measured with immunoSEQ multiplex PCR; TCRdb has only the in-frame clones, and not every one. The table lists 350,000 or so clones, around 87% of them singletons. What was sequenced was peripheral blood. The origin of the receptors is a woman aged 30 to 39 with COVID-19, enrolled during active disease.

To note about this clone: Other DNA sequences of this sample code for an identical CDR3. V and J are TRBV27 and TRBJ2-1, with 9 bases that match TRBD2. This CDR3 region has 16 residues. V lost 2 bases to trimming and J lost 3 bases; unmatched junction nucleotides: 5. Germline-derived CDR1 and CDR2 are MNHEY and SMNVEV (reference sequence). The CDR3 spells CASSLLAAGGYNEQFF. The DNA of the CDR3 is TGTGCCAGCAGTTTACTCGCAGCGGGAGGCTACAATGAGCAGTTCTTC.

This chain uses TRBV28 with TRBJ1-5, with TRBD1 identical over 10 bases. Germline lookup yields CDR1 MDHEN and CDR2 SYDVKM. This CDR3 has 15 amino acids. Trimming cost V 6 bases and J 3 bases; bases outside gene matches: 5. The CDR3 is CASRVDRGYNQPQHF. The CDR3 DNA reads TGTGCCAGCAGGGTGGACAGGGGGTACAATCAGCCCCAGCATTTT.

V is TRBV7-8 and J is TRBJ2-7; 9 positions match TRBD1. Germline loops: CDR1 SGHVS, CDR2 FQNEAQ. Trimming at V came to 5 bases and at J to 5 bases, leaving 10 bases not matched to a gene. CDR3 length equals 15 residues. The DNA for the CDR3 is TGTGCCAGCAGCGAACCGGGACAGGGTTGGGACGAGCAGTACTTC. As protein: CASSEPGQGWDEQYF.

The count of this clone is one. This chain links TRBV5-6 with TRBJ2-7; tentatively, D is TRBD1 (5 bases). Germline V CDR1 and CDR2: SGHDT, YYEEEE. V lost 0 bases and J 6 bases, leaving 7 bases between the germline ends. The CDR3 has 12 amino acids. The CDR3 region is CASSLGGGEQYF. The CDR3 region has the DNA TGTGCCAGCAGCTTGGGGGGCGGCGAGCAGTACTTC.

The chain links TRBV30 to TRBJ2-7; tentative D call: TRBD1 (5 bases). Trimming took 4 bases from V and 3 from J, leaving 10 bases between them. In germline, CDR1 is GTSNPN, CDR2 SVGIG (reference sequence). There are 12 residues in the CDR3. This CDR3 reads CAWTSDSYEQYF. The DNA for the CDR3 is TGTGCCTGGACTTCCGACAGCTACGAGCAGTACTTC. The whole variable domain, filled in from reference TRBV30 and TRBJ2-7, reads SQTIHQWPATLVQPVGSPLSLECTVEGTSNPNLYWYRQAAGRGLQLLFYSVGIGQISSEVPQNLSASRPQDRQFILSSKKLLLSDSGFYLCAWTSDSYEQYFGPGTRLTVT.

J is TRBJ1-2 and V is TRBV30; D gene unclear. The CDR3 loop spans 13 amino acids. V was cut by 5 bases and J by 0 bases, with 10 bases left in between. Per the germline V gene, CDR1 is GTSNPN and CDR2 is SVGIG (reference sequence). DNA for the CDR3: TGTGCCTGGCGGGCGGGAGCTAACTATGGCTACACCTTC. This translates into CAWRAGANYGYTF.

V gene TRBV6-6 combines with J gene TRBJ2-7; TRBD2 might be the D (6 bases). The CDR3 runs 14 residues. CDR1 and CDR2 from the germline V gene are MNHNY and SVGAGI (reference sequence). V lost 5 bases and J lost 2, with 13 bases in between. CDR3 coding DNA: TGTGCCAGCAGTCAGCCCGGGAGTCCCTACGAGCAGTACTTC. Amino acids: CASSQPGSPYEQYF.

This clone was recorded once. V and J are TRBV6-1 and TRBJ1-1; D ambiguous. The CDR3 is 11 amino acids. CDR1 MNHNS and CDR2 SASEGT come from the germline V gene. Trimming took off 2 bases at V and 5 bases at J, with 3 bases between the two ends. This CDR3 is CASSEYTEAFF. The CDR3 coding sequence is TGTGCCAGCAGTGAATATACTGAAGCTTTCTTT.

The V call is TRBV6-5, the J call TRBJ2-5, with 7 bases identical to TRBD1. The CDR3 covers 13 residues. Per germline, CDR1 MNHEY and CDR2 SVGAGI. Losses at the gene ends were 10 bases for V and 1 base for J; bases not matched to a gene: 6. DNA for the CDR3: TGTGCCATCTACCGGACAGGCCAAGAGACCCAGTACTTC. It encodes CAIYRTGQETQYF.

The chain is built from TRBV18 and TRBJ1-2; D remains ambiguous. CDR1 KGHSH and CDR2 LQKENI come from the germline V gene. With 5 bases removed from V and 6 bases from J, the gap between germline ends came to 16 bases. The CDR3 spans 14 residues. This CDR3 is CASSTPTTIDGYTF. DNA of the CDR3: TGTGCCAGCTCAACCCCGACGACAATCGATGGCTACACCTTC.

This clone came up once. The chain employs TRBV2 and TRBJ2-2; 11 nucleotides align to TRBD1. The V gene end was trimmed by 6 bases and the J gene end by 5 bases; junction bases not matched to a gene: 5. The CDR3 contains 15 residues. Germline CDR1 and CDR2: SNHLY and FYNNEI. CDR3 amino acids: CASRFGTGGTGELFF. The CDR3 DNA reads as TGTGCCAGCAGGTTCGGGACAGGGGGTACCGGGGAGCTGTTTTTT. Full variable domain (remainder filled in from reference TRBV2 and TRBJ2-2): EPEVTQTPSHQVTQMGQEVILRCVPISNHLYFYWYRQILGQKVEFLVSFYNNEISEKSEIFDDQFSVERPDGSNFTLKIRSTKLEDSAMYFCASRFGTGGTGELFFGEGSRLTVL.

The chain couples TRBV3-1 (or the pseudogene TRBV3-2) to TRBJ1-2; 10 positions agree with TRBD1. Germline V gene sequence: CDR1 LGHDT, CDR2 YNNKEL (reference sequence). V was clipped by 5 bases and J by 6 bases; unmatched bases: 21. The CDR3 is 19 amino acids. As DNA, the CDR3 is TGTGCCAGCAGCATTGAGATCAGGGACAGGGGTATATTTAGAAATGGCTACACCTTC. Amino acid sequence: CASSIEIRDRGIFRNGYTF.

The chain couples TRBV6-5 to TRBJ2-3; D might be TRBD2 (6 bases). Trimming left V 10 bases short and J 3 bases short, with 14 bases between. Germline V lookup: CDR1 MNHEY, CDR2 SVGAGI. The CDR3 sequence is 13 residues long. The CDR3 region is CATRLGLTDTQYF. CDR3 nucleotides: TGTGCCACCAGACTAGGGCTGACAGATACGCAGTATTTT.

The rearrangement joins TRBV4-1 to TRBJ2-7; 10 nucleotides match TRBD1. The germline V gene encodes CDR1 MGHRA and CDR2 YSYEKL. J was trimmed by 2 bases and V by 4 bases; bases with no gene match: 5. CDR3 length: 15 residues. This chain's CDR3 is CASSLRDRGPYEQYF. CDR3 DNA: TGCGCCAGCAGCCTCCGGGACAGGGGTCCCTACGAGCAGTACTTC.